Below are 5 T cell receptor beta chains sequenced from a single sample in a study of blood T cell repertoires in COVID-19. Profiled with immunoSEQ multiplex PCR; TCRdb holds only in-frame clones, not every one. The sample records roughly 190,000 clones, roughly 80% being singletons. The sequencing sample was made of PBMCs or T cells enriched from blood (not recorded which). These receptors came from a woman aged 55-69 years with acute COVID-19.

The chain has TRBV7-9 and TRBJ1-5, with D unresolved. V was pared by 7 bases and J by 2 bases, with 9 bases between. Germline V CDR1 and CDR2: SEHNR, FQNEAQ (reference sequence). This CDR3 spans 13 amino acids. In nucleotides, the CDR3 is TGTGCCAGCAACGACTACGGCAATCAGCCCCAGCATTTT. This sequence encodes CASNDYGNQPQHF.

This sequence joins TRBV18 and TRBJ1-1; 7 bases fit TRBD1. CDR3 length: 14 residues. Unmatched junction bases numbered 4, after V lost 3 bases and J lost 3 bases. CDR1 and CDR2 (germline): KGHSH, LQKENI. The DNA of the CDR3 is TGTGCCAGCTCACCGGAGCAGGGGGACACTGAAGCTTTCTTT. Translating it yields CASSPEQGDTEAFF.

The V and J genes are TRBV3-1 (or the pseudogene TRBV3-2) and TRBJ2-5, with TRBD2 as a possible D gene (5 bases). The CDR3 length is 15 residues. V dropped 0 bases and J dropped 5 bases, with 13 bases sitting between them. CDR1 is LGHDT and CDR2 is YNNKEL in the germline V gene (reference sequence). For the CDR3, the DNA is TGTGCCAGCAGCCAAGATAGAAAGCGGAGGGAGACCCAGTACTTC. Residues: CASSQDRKRRETQYF.

This clone was observed a few times. The rearrangement uses TRBV19 and TRBJ1-4, with 7 bases aligning to TRBD1. This CDR3 comprises 15 residues. The J segment lost 5 bases and the V segment lost 4 bases, leaving 7 bases of the junction unmatched. Germline V gives CDR1 LNHDA, CDR2 SQIVND (reference sequence). Here the CDR3 reads CASSTTGKGNEKLFF. CDR3 DNA: TGTGCCAGTAGTACGACAGGGAAAGGGAATGAAAAACTGTTTTTT.

This clone has more than one count but fewer than ten. J is TRBJ1-1 and V is TRBV25-1; D gene unclear. The CDR3 is 12 amino acids. Germline CDR1 reads MGHDK; CDR2 reads SYGVNS. V gave up 1 base and J gave up 7 bases, with 7 bases separating them. The CDR3 DNA reads TGTGCCAGCAGTGAATTCTACAGTGAAGCTTTCTTT. It codes for CASSEFYSEAFF.